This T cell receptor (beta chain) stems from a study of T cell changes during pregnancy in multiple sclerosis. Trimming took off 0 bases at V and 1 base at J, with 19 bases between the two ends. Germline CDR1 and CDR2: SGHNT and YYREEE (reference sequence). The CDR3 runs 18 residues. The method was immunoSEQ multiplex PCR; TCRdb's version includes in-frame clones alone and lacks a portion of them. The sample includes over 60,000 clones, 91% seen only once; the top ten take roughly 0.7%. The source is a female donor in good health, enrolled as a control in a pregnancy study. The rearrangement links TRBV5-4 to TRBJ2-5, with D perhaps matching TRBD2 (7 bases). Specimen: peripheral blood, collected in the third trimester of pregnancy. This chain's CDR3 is CASSLVPSGGGVQETQYF. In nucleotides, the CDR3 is TGTGCCAGCAGCTTGGTCCCTAGCGGAGGGGGGGTCCAAGAGACCCAGTACTTC.